The entry below gives a single T cell receptor beta chain sequence along with its context. Its target antigen remains unknown. No quality values exist for individual bases; no much larger clone is one base distant. Using the deep immunoSEQ assay, multiplex PCR amplified TCR CDR3 regions from genomic DNA. Extracted genomic DNA from each cell subset was distributed evenly across all wells of several immunoSEQ 96-well plates, and each plate was treated as a replicate. For sorted subsets, 200 to 250 ng of genomic DNA, equivalent to 25,000 to 35,000 T cell genomes, went into each replicate PCR. Purified libraries were measured with a Qubit 3.0 fluorometer, size-checked on a Bioanalyzer 2100, and measured again with the KAPA Library Quantification kit. Every immunoSEQ 96-well plate was sequenced on a dedicated single-read 150-cycle Illumina NextSeq 550 flow cell. The authors processed their data as follows. The immunoSEQ output contained only junctional sequences without quality scores, so filtering could not match that applied to full-length reads. To assign V/J genes and CDR3, sequences were annotated using PyIR, a Python wrapper for IgBLAST v1.9, with IMGT germline references. Reads were filtered out if the reads had weak V/J assignments (E-value above 1e-6), no CDR3, stop codons, out-of-frame junctions, or ambiguous translated residues. V3J clonotypes were defined as sequences sharing the same inferred V gene, J gene, and CDR3 amino acid sequence. Percentage overlap between repertoires was computed as shared unique clonotypes divided by the size of the smaller repertoire. Three approaches were used to assess repertoire richness: RTK rarefaction, the Chao1 estimator, and Recon v2.1 estimates of unobserved clonotypes. OLGA was used to compute generation probabilities for all TCRbeta clonotypes that the gDNA method yielded from several donors. Here the immuneACCESS table is served through TCRdb, limited to in-frame sequences with V and J called. Missing clones are a known gap in these copies; in checked studies unresolved V genes cover under half, and the rest lacks a known reason. V and J calls and clone size come straight from that table; D and trimming were deduced from the DNA. For this sample the table gives over 2 million clones, of which roughly 94% were detected only once. The ten largest make up around 0.13% of the sample.

These data originate in a study of shared clonotypes between healthy human individuals (dated by TCRdb to between 2020 and 2021). A note on the overall study: The cohort included three men and a couple of women between 18 and 49 years of age. For each donor, three plates each were used for CD4 naive and CD4 memory, two plates were used for CD8 naive, and one plate was used for CD8 memory. To estimate repertoire size and how much clonotypes are shared between individuals, the study performed deep sequencing of blood TCR repertoires from about five healthy adults. To increase sequencing depth and limit assay-specific biases, different laboratories used diverse techniques to prepare libraries and sequence TCR repertoires. Per donor, leukapheresis produced somewhere between about 0.94 and 9.5 billion PBMCs. Points the paper makes about the study in general: The small number of donors limited the genetic and exposure-history diversity represented. Even with the large sequencing depth, rarefaction of the sorted-subset datasets indicated that sequencing was incomplete. Pairwise subsampling indicated that sequencing depth was expected to affect the degree of clonotype sharing among donors. Sampling was limited to blood, and TCR repertoires in tissue likely differ from TCR repertoires in blood. Larger estimated clonotype richness was generally found for naive subsets than for memory subsets. Compared with non-shared clonotypes, clonotypes shared by all four sorted-subset donors had higher generation probabilities. About 4.5% of naive CD4, 3.5% of naive CD8, 2.3% of memory CD4, and about 0.4% of memory CD8 clonotypes were shared across several donors.

Trimming costs V 3 bases and J 2 bases, and their ends lie 19 bases apart. Sequences MGHDK (CDR1) and SYGVNS (CDR2) are obtained from the germline V gene. The CDR3 holds 17 amino acids from the cysteine to the phenylalanine. This entry keeps only the CDR3 DNA: 51 bases, framed from base 1. The donors were healthy, HIV-negative adults who had no recently reported acute infections or vaccinations. Every donor was a Caucasian adult residing in Nashville, Tennessee, USA. CD4+ T cells were enriched by magnetic negative selection, after which naive cells were positively selected on CD45RA and the negative fraction was taken as the memory subset. After blood collection by leukapheresis, PBMCs were isolated using Ficoll-Histopaque density gradient centrifugation and then cryopreserved in the vapor phase of liquid nitrogen. Analytical flow cytometry was used to check the purity and quantity of every magnetically sorted T cell population. Genomic DNA was isolated from each sorted fraction and quantified by UV absorbance on a Nanodrop 2000c.

The sample taken for sequencing was naive CD4+ T cells sorted from blood. Explained via the paper, the cell subset or site label denotes: CD45RA+ positively selected. The receptor was derived from a man aged 18 to 35 in good health. Recombination joined TRBV25-1 with TRBJ1-2; the D gene cannot be resolved reliably. The CDR3 is CASSEESTGSRNYGYTF. The nucleotide sequence reads TGTGCCAGCAGTGAGGAGTCAACGGGATCGAGGAACTATGGCTACACCTTC.